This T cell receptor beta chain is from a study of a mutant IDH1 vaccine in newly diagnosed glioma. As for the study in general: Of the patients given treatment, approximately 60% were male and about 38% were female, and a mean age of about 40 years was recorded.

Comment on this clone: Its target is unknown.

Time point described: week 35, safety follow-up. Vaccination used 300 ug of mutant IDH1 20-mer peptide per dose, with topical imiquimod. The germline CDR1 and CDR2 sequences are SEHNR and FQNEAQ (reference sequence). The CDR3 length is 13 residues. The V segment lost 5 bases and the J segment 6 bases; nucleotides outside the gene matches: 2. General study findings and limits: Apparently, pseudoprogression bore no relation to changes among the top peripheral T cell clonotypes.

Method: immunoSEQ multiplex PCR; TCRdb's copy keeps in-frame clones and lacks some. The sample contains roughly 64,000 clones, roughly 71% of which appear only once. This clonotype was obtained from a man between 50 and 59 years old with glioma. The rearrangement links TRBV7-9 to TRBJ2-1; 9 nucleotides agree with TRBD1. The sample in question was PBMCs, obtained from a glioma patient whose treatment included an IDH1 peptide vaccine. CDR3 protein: CASSMTGGNEQFF. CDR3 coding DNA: TGTGCCAGCAGCATGACAGGGGGCAATGAGCAGTTCTTC. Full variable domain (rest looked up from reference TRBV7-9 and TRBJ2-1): DTGVSQNPRHKITKRGQNVTFRCDPISEHNRLYWYRQTLGQGPEFLTYFQNEAQLEKSRLLSDRFSAERPKGSFSTLEIQRTEQGDSAMYLCASSMTGGNEQFFGPGTRLTVL.